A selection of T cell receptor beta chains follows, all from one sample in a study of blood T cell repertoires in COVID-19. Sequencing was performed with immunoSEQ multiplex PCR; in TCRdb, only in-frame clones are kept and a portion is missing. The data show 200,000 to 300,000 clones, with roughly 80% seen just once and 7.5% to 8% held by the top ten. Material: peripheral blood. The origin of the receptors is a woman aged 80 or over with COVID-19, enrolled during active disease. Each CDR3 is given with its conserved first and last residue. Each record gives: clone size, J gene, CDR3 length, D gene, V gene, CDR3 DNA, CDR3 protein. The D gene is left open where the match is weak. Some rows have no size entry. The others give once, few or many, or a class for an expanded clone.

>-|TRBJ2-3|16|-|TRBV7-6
TGTGCCAGCAGCCCATTTGAGGGAGACTTCACAGATACGCAGTATTTT
CASSPFEGDFTDTQYF
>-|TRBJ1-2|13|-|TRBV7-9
TGTGCCAGCAGCTTCGAGGGCCATGGAGGCTACACCTTC
CASSFEGHGGYTF
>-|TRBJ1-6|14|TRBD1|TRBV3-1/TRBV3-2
TGTGCCAGCAGCCTCGGGACAGATAATTCACCCCTCCACTTT
CASSLGTDNSPLHF
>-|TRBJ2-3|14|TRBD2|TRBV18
TGTGCCAGCTCAGACTGGGGGGGAGAGGATACGCAGTATTTT
CASSDWGGEDTQYF
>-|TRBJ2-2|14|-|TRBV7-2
TGTGCCAGCACGCACTCTAAAACGGGAGGGGAGCTGTTTTTT
CASTHSKTGGELFF
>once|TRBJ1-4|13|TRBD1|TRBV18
TGTGCCAGCTCACCGGGACAGGATGAAAAACTGTTTTTT
CASSPGQDEKLFF
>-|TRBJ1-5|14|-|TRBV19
TGTGCCAGTAGTCCAGACAGCCCGGATCAGCCCCAGCATTTT
CASSPDSPDQPQHF
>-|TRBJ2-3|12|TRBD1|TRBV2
TGTGCCAGCAGTGATTGGACAGGAACGCAGTATTTT
CASSDWTGTQYF
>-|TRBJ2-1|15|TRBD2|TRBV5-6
TGTGCCAGCAGCATTAGCGGGGGGGCCACGAGGGAGCAGTTCTTC
CASSISGGATREQFF
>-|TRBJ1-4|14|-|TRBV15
TGTGCCACCAGCAGGACCGGGTGGAACGAAAAACTGTTTTTT
CATSRTGWNEKLFF
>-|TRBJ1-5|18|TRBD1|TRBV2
TGTGCCAGCAGTCCTCCAGGGGGCGGACGAGGTAGCAATCAGCCCCAGCATTTT
CASSPPGGGRGSNQPQHF
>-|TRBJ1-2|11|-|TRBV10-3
TGTGCCATCAGTGAGTCTATCCTCCCCACCTTC
CAISESILPTF
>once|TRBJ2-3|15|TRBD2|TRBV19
TGTGCCAGTAGCTGGACTAGCGGGGGTTCAGATACGCAGTATTTT
CASSWTSGGSDTQYF
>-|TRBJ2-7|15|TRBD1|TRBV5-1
TGCGCCAGCAGCCTAGGGACAGGGGGCAACTACGAGCAGTACTTC
CASSLGTGGNYEQYF
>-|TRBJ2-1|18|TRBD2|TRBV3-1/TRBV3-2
TGTGCCAGCAGCTTCTCTCTGGGGGGGGTTGGGTCGTACAATGAGCAGTTCTTC
CASSFSLGGVGSYNEQFF
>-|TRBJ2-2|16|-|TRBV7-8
TGTGCCAGCAGCTCCCCGACCGGAGCTAACACCGGGGAGCTGTTTTTT
CASSSPTGANTGELFF
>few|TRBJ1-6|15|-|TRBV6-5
TGTGCCAGCAGTTACGGAGGACCCTATAATTCACCCCTCCACTTT
CASSYGGPYNSPLHF
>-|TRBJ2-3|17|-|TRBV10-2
TGCGCCAGCAGTGAGGGGGCCAGGTCAGCTAGCACAGATACGCAGTATTTT
CASSEGARSASTDTQYF
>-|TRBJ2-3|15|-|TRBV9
TGTGCCAGCAGCGTAGATCCGGGGTCCACAGATACGCAGTATTTT
CASSVDPGSTDTQYF
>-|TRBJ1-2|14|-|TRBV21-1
TGTGCCAGCAGCACTCCCGAGATCTTCTATGGCTACACCTTC
CASSTPEIFYGYTF
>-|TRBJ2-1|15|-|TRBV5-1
TGCGCCAGCAGCCTGACCACCTCAGGAAACAATGAGCAGTTCTTC
CASSLTTSGNNEQFF
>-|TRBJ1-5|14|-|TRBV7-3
TGTGCCAGCAGCTTAACAGCGGGTGGACAGCCCCAGCATTTT
CASSLTAGGQPQHF
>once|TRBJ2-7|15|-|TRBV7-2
TGTGCCAGCAGCTCAGGAGGGGCCTCTACCTACGAGCAGTACTTC
CASSSGGASTYEQYF
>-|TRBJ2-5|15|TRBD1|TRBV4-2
TGTGCCAGCAGCCCCCGGGACAGGGGGCCGGAGACCCAGTACTTC
CASSPRDRGPETQYF
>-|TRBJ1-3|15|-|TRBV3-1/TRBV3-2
TGTGCCAGCAGCCAAGGTGGGGGGTCTGGAAACACCATATATTTT
CASSQGGGSGNTIYF
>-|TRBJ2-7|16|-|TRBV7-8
TGTGCCAGCAGCGCAGGAGGGGTTCTCCTAGCCTACGAGCAGTACTTC
CASSAGGVLLAYEQYF
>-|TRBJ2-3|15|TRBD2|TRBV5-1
TGCGCCAGCAGCTTCGCGGGAGGAGGCACAGATACGCAGTATTTT
CASSFAGGGTDTQYF
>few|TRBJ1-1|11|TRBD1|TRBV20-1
TGCAGTGGCCGGACAGGGGTCGAAGCTTTCTTT
CSGRTGVEAFF
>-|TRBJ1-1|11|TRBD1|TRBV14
TGTGCCAGTACACAGGGGGGATCAGCTTTCTTT
CASTQGGSAFF
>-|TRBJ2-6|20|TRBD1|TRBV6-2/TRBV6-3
TGTGCCAGCAGTTATTTGGACAGGGGGCCCCGGTTGTCTGGGGCCAACGTCCTGACTTTC
CASSYLDRGPRLSGANVLTF
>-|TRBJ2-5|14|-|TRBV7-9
TGTGCCAGCAGCCCTATTAGCGGCCAAGAGACCCAGTACTTC
CASSPISGQETQYF
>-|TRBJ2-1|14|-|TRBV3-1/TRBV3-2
TGTGCCAGCAGCCGTTCAGGGGTGTACAATGAGCAGTTCTTC
CASSRSGVYNEQFF
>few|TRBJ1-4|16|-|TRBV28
TGTGCCAGCAGTTCGGTATCCCAGGCAACTAATGAAAAACTGTTTTTT
CASSSVSQATNEKLFF
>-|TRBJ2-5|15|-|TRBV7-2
TGTGCCAGCAGCTTCGATCCCGGGGTCCAAGAGACCCAGTACTTC
CASSFDPGVQETQYF
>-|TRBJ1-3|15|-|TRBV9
TGTGCCAGCAGCGTAAATGGGGCAGGGGGAAACACCATATATTTT
CASSVNGAGGNTIYF
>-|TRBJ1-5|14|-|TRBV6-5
TGTGCCAGCACTCCACCGGGGGGCGGTCAGCCCCAGCATTTT
CASTPPGGGQPQHF
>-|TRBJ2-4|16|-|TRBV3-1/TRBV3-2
TGTGCCAGCAGCCGCAGATCCGGGACTGGAGAAGGCATTCAGTACTTC
CASSRRSGTGEGIQYF
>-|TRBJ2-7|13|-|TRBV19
TGTGCCAGTAGTATGTGGCCTTTTTACGAGCAGTACTTC
CASSMWPFYEQYF
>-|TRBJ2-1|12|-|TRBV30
TGTGCCTGGAGAAGGACAGTAATTGAGCAGTTCTTC
CAWRRTVIEQFF
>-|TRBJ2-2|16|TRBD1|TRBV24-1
TGTGCCACCAGTGACGACAGGGCTAGGGACACCGGGGAGCTGTTTTTT
CATSDDRARDTGELFF
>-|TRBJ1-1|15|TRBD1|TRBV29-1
TGCAGCGTTCGGGGGACAGTGGTTGGGAACACTGAAGCTTTCTTT
CSVRGTVVGNTEAFF
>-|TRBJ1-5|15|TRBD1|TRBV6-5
TGTGCCAGCAGGACGCCGACAGGGCCAGGTCGGCCCCAGCATTTT
CASRTPTGPGRPQHF
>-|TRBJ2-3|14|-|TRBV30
TGTGCCTGGAGGGCACAGGGTTCCTCAGATACGCAGTATTTT
CAWRAQGSSDTQYF
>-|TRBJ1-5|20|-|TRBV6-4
TGTGCCAGCCCATGGGGCGTACCGGGCCAGCAGAGCGATAGCAATCAGCCCCAGCATTTT
CASPWGVPGQQSDSNQPQHF
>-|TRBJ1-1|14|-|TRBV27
TGTGCCAGCAGTTTCTCGACACGGCGAACTGAAGCTTTCTTT
CASSFSTRRTEAFF
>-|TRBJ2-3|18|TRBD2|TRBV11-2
TGTGCCAGCAGCTTACGGGGACTAGCGGGAGGGTGGGCAGATACGCAGTATTTT
CASSLRGLAGGWADTQYF
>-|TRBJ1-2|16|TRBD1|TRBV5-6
TGTGCCAGCAGTCCTCAATCCGGGACAGGGGTCTATGGCTACACCTTC
CASSPQSGTGVYGYTF
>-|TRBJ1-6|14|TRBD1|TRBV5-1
TGCGCCAGCAGCTTGGGACAGGGGAATTCACCCCTCCACTTT
CASSLGQGNSPLHF
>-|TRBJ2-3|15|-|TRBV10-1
TGCGCCAGCAGTGGCGGGGACAGAAGCACAGATACGCAGTATTTT
CASSGGDRSTDTQYF
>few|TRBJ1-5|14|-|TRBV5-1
TGCGCCAGCAGCTTGGGCGGGGAAGATCAGCCCCAGCATTTT
CASSLGGEDQPQHF
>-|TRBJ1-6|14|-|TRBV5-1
TGCGCCAGCAGCTTAAAGACAGAGAATTCACCCCTCCACTTT
CASSLKTENSPLHF
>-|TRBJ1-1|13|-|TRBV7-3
TGTGCCAGCAGCCTACAGGGTTACACTGAAGCTTTCTTT
CASSLQGYTEAFF
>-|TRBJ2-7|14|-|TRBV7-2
TGTGCCAGCAGCTTAGATGCAGGGTACTACGAGCAGTACTTC
CASSLDAGYYEQYF
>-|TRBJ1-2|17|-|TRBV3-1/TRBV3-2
TGTGCCAGCAGCCAAGACCCCGGGACTGCTCCTCCCTATGGCTACACCTTC
CASSQDPGTAPPYGYTF
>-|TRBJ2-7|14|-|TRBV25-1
TGTGCCAGCAGTAACCGGGACTTCTCCTACGAGCAGTACTTC
CASSNRDFSYEQYF
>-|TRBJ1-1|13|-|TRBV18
TGTGCCAGCTCACCCGACAAGGCACGTGAAGCTTTCTTT
CASSPDKAREAFF
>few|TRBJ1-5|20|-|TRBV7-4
TGTGCCAGCAGCTTTAGGGCCCCCCATCTCCCGGGACATTGGAATCAGCCCCAGCATTTT
CASSFRAPHLPGHWNQPQHF
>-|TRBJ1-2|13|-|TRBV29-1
TGCAGCGTTCCTCGATCGTTCGGGAATGGCTACACCTTC
CSVPRSFGNGYTF
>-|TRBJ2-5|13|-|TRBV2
TGTGCCAGCAGTGGGGGGACTCGAGAGACCCAGTACTTC
CASSGGTRETQYF